The table lists the clone carrying this T cell receptor beta chain with a few counts. Its antigen is still unknown. Per germline, CDR1 SNHLY and CDR2 FYNNEI. The CDR3 is made up of 15 amino acids. V dropped 6 bases and J dropped 5; count of bases not matched to a gene: 6. Using its own MiXCR run on the RT-PCR reads, TCRdb lists one record per CDR3 protein. The sample has 860,000 or so distinct CDR3 sequences; less than 25% are singletons. This record belongs to a study of response to subunit inactivated influenza vaccine. Study-level results: Few additional T cells are recruited per seasonal influenza vaccination, authors suggested.

The chain joins TRBV2 to TRBJ2-2, with 10 bases identical to TRBD1. Sequencing used PBMCs from blood, obtained 5 days after vaccination. The TCR sequence derives from a man in his fifties who received an inactivated influenza vaccine. CDR3 protein: CASSRGQGRTGELFF. In DNA form, the CDR3 reads TGTGCCAGCAGCCGGGGACAGGGGAGGACCGGGGAGCTGTTTTTT.